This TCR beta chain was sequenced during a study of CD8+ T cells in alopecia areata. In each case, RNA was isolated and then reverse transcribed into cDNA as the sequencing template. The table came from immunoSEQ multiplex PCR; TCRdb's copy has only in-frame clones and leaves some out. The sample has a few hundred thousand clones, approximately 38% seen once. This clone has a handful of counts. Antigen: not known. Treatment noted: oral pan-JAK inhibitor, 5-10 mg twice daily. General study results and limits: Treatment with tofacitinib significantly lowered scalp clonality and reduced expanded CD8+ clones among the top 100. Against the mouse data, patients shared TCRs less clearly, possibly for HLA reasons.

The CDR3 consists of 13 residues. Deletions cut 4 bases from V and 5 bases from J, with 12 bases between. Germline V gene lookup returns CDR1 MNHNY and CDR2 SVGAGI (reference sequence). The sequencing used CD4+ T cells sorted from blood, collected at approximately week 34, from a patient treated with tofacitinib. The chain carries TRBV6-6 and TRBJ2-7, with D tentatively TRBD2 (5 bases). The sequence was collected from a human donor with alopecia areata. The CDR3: CASSSTRENEQYF. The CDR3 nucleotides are TGTGCCAGCAGTTCCACCCGGGAAAACGAGCAGTACTTC.